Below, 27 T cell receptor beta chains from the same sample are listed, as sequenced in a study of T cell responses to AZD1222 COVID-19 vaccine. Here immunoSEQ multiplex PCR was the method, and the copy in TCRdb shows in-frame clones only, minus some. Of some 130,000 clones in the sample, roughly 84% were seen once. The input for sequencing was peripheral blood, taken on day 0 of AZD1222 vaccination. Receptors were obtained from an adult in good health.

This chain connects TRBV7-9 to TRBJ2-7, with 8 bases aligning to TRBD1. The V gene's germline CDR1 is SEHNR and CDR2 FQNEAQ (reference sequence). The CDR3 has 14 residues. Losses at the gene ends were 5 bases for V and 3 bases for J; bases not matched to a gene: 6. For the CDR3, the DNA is TGTGCCAGCAGCCTAGGGACAGGCAACTACGAGCAGTACTTC. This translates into CASSLGTGNYEQYF.

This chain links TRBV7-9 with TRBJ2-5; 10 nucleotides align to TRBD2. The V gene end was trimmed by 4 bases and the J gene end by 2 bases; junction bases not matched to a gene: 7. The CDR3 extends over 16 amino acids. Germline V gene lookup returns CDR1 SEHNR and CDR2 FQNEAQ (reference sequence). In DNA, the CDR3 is TGTGCCAGCAGCTCAAAACTAGCGGGGAGTCAAGAGACCCAGTACTTC. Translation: CASSSKLAGSQETQYF.

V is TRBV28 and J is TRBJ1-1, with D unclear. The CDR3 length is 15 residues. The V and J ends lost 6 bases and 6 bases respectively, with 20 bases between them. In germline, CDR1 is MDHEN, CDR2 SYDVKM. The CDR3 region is CASSSRWTPNSEAFF. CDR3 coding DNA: TGTGCCAGCAGCTCCCGGTGGACCCCGAATTCTGAAGCTTTCTTT.

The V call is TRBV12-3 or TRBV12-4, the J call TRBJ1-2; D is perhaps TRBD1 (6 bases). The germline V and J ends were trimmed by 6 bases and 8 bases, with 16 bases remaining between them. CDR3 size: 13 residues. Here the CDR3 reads CASRQTGLSGYTF. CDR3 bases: TGTGCCAGCAGGCAAACAGGGTTGAGCGGCTACACCTTC.

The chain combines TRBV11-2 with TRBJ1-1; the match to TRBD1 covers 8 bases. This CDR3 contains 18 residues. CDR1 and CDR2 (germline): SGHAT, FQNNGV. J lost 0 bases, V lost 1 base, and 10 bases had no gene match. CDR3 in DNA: TGTGCCAGCAGCTTAGGAGACAGGGGAACGTTCATGAACACTGAAGCTTTCTTT. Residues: CASSLGDRGTFMNTEAFF.

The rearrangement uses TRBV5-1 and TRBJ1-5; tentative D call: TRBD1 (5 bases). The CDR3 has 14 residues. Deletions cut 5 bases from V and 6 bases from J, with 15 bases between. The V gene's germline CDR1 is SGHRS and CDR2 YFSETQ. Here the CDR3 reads CASSITGDGQPQHF. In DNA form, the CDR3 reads TGCGCCAGCAGTATTACTGGGGACGGTCAGCCCCAGCATTTT.

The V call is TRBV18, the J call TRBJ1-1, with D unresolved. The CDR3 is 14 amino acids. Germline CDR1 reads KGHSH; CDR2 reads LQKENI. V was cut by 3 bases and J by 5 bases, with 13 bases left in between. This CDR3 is CASSPLEGYTEAFF. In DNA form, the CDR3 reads TGTGCCAGCTCACCGTTAGAGGGTTATACTGAAGCTTTCTTT.

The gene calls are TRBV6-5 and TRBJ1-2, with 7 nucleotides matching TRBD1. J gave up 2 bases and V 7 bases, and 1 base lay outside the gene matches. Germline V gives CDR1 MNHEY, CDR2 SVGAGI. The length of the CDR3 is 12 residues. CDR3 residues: CASKDRNYGYTF. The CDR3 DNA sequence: TGTGCCAGCAAGGACAGGAACTATGGCTACACCTTC.

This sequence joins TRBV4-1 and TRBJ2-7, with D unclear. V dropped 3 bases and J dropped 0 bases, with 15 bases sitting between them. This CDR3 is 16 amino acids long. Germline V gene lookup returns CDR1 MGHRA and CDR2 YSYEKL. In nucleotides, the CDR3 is TGCGCCAGCAGCCATGTACAGTTAACCCCCTCCTACGAGCAGTACTTC. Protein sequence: CASSHVQLTPSYEQYF.

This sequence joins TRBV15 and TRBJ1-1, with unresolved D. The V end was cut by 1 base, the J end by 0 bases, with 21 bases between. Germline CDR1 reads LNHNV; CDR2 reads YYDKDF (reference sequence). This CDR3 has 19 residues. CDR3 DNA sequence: TGTGCCACCAGCAGAGGAATGAGTAGAGGGCTCGGGATGAACACTGAAGCTTTCTTT. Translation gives CATSRGMSRGLGMNTEAFF.

The CDR3 reads CASSFWAETTEAFF. In DNA, the CDR3 is TGTGCCAGCAGCTTCTGGGCGGAAACCACTGAAGCTTTCTTT. The V call is TRBV7-2, the J call TRBJ1-1; D not certain. V lost 3 bases and J 4 bases, leaving 12 bases between the germline ends. The CDR3 is 14 residues long. In germline, CDR1 is SGHTA, CDR2 FQGNSA.

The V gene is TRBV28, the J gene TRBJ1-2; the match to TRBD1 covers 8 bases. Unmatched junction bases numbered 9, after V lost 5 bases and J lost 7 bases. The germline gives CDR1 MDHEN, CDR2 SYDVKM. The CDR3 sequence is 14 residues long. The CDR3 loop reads CASSIKTGEAGYTF. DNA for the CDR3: TGTGCCAGCAGTATCAAGACAGGGGAGGCTGGCTACACCTTC.

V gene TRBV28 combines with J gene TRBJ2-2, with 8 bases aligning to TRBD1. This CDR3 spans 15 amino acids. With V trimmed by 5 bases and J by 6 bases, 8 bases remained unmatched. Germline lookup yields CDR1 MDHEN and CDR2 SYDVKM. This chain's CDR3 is CASSRDRGQAGELFF. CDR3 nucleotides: TGTGCCAGCAGTCGTGACAGGGGTCAGGCCGGGGAGCTGTTTTTT.

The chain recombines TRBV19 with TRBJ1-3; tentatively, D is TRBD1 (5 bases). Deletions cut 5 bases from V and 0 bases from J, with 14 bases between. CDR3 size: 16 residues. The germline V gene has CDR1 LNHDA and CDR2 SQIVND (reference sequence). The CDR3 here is CASSPLGGVSGNTIYF. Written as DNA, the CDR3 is TGTGCCAGTAGTCCCCTTGGGGGGGTCTCTGGAAACACCATATATTTT.

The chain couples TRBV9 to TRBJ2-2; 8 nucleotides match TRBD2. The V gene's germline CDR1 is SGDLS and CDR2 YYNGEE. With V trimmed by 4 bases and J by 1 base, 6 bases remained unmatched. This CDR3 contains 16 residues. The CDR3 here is CASSPPLAGNTGELFF. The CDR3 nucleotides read TGTGCCAGCAGCCCCCCGCTAGCGGGGAACACCGGGGAGCTGTTTTTT.

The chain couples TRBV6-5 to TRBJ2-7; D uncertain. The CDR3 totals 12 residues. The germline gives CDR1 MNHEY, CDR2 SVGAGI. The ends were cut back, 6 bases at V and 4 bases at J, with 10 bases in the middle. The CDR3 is CASSQQPYEQYF. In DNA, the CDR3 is TGTGCCAGCAGCCAACAGCCGTACGAGCAGTACTTC.

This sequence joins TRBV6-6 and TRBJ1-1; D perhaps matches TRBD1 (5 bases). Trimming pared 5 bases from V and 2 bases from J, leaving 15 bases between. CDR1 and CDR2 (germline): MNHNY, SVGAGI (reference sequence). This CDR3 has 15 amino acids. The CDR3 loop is CASSSTGRSNTEAFF. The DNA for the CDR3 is TGTGCCAGCAGTAGTACAGGACGGTCAAACACTGAAGCTTTCTTT.

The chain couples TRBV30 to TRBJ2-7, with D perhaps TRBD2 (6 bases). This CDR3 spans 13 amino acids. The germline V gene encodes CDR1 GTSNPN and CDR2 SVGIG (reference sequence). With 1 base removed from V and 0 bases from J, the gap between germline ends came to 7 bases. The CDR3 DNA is TGTGCCTGGAGTGGGGGGGTCTCCTACGAGCAGTACTTC. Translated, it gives CAWSGGVSYEQYF.

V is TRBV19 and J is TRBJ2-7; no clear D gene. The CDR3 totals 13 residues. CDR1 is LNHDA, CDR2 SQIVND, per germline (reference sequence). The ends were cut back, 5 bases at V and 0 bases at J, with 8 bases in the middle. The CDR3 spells CASSAVLSYEQYF. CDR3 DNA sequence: TGTGCCAGTAGTGCAGTCCTCTCCTACGAGCAGTACTTC.

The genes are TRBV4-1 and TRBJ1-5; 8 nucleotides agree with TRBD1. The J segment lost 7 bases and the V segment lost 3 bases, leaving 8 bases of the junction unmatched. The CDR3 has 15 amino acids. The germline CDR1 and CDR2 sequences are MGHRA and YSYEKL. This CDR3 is CASSHSGTGYQPQHF. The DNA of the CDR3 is TGCGCCAGCAGCCACTCCGGGACAGGATACCAGCCCCAGCATTTT.

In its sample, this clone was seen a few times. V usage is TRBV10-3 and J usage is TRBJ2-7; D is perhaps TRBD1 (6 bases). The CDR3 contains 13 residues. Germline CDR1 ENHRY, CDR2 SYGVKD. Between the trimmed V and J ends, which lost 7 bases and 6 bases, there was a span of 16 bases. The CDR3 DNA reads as TGTGCCATCATGGGGGCGCTTGGGTCCGAGCAGTACTTC. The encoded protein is CAIMGALGSEQYF.

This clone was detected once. CDR3 amino acids: CASSLRLAGASGEQFF. The CDR3 bases are TGTGCCAGCAGTCTCCGACTAGCGGGGGCCTCGGGTGAGCAGTTCTTC. The rearrangement joins TRBV27 to TRBJ2-1, with 12 bases that match TRBD2. Per germline, CDR1 MNHEY and CDR2 SMNVEV (reference sequence). The V gene end was trimmed by 5 bases and the J gene end by 9 bases; junction bases not matched to a gene: 11. The CDR3 extends over 16 amino acids.

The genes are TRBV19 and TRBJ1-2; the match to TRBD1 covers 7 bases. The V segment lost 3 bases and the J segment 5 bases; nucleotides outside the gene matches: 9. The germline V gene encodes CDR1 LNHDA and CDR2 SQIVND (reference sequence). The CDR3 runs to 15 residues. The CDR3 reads CASSIRDRLSYGYTF. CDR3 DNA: TGTGCCAGTAGTATCCGGGACAGACTCTCGTATGGCTACACCTTC.

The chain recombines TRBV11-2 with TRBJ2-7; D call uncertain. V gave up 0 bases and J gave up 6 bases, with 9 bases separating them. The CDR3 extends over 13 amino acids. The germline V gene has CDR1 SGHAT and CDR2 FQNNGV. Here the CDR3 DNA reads TGTGCCAGCAGCTTAGAAACATGGGGCGAGCAGTACTTC. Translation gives CASSLETWGEQYF. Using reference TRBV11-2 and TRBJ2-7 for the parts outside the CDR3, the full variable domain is EAGVAQSPRYKIIEKRQSVAFWCNPISGHATLYWYQQILGQGPKLLIQFQNNGVVDDSQLPKDRFSAERLKGVDSTLKIQPAKLEDSAVYLCASSLETWGEQYFGPGTRLTVT.

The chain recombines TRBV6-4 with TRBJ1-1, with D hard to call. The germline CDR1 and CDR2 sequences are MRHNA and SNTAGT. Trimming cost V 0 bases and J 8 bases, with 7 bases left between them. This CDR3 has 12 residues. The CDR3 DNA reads TGTGCCAGCAGTGACTCTTACGGAGAAGCTTTCTTT. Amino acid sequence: CASSDSYGEAFF.

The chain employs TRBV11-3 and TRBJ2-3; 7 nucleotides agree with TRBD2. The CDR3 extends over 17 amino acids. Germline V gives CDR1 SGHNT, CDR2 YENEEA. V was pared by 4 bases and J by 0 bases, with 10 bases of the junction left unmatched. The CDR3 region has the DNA TGTGCCAGCAGCTCCCGATCTAGCGGAGTGAGCACAGATACGCAGTATTTT. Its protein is CASSSRSSGVSTDTQYF. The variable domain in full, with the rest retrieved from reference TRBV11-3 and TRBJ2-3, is EAGVVQSPRYKIIEKKQPVAFWCNPISGHNTLYWYLQNLGQGPELLIRYENEEAVDDSQLPKDRFSAERLKGVDSTLKIQPAELGDSAVYLCASSSRSSGVSTDTQYFGPGTRLTVL.

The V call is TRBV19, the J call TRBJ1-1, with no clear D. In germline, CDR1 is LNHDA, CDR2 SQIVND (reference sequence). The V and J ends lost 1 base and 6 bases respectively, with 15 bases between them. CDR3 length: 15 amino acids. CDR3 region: CASSIVVALGAEAFF. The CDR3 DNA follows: TGTGCCAGTAGTATAGTTGTGGCCCTGGGCGCTGAAGCTTTCTTT.